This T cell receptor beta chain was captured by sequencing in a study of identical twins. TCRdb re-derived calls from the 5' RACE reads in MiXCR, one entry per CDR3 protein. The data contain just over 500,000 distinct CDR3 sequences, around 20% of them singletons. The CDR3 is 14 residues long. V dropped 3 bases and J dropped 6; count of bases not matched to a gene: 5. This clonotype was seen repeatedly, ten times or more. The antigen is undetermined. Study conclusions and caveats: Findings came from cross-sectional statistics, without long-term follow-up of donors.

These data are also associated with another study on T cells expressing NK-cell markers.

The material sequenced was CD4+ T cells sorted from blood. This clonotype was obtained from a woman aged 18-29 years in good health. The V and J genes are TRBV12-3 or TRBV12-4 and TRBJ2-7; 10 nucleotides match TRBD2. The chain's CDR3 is CASSFPAGGSEQYF. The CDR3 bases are TGTGCCAGCAGTTTCCCAGCGGGAGGGAGCGAGCAGTACTTC.